What follows are 22 T cell receptor beta chains derived from one specimen sequenced in a study of blood T cell repertoires in COVID-19. Assay used: immunoSEQ multiplex PCR; TCRdb lists only in-frame clones, some missing. Among under 300,000 clones listed, 82% were seen once. The sample was peripheral blood. The receptors were gathered from a woman of 80 years or more with active or convalescent COVID-19.

This rearrangement joins TRBV10-1 to TRBJ2-2, with a tentative D call TRBD2 (6 bases). Germline V CDR1 and CDR2: WNHNN, SYGVQD (reference sequence). The ends were cut back, 1 base at V and 1 base at J, with 13 bases in the middle. This CDR3 has 17 amino acids. CDR3 sequence: CASSEFRTTWNTGELFF. DNA of the CDR3: TGCGCCAGCAGTGAGTTTAGGACTACCTGGAACACCGGGGAGCTGTTTTTT.

This sequence joins TRBV19 and TRBJ2-1, with TRBD2 as a possible D gene (7 bases). Germline assignment: CDR1 LNHDA and CDR2 SQIVND (reference sequence). The length of the CDR3 is 15 residues. V lost 3 bases and J 8 bases, leaving 17 bases between the germline ends. The CDR3 protein is CASSMGAGVVDEQFF. The CDR3 DNA reads as TGTGCCAGTAGTATGGGGGCGGGAGTTGTGGATGAGCAGTTCTTC. Supplemented by reference TRBV19 and TRBJ2-1, the full variable domain reads DGGITQSPKYLFRKEGQNVTLSCEQNLNHDAMYWYRQDPGQGLRLIYYSQIVNDFQKGDIAEGYSVSREKKESFPLTVTSAQKNPTAFYLCASSMGAGVVDEQFFGPGTRLTVL.

In DNA, the CDR3 is TGTGCCAGCAGCTTAGAACCGGGAGGGGCAGGCACTGAAGCTTTCTTT. This encodes CASSLEPGGAGTEAFF. The genes are TRBV7-8 and TRBJ1-1, with D tentatively TRBD1 (5 bases). This CDR3 spans 16 amino acids. Germline V gene lookup returns CDR1 SGHVS and CDR2 FQNEAQ. Deletions cut 1 base from V and 4 bases from J, with 16 bases between.

The chain uses TRBV27 and TRBJ2-7, with a tentative D call TRBD2 (5 bases). The CDR3 is 14 residues long. Germline loops: CDR1 MNHEY, CDR2 SMNVEV (reference sequence). The germline V and J ends were trimmed by 0 bases and 3 bases, with 9 bases remaining between them. CDR3 loop: CASSLSLDSYEQYF. The CDR3 DNA sequence: TGTGCCAGCAGTTTATCACTAGATAGCTACGAGCAGTACTTC.

The genes are TRBV9 and TRBJ1-2; D is unclear. This CDR3 contains 13 residues. Germline CDR1 reads SGDLS; CDR2 reads YYNGEE. Trimming pared 5 bases from V and 2 bases from J, leaving 10 bases between. The CDR3 loop reads CASSPWLNYGYTF. CDR3 in DNA: TGTGCCAGCAGTCCTTGGCTCAACTATGGCTACACCTTC.

V usage is TRBV6-2 or TRBV6-3 and J usage is TRBJ2-2; 7 nucleotides align to TRBD1. The CDR3 covers 14 residues. The V gene end was trimmed by 6 bases and the J gene end by 3 bases; junction bases not matched to a gene: 4. The V gene's germline CDR1 is MNHEY and CDR2 SVGEGT. The CDR3 here is CASRYDRDTGELFF. The DNA of the CDR3 is TGTGCCAGCAGATACGACAGGGACACCGGGGAGCTGTTTTTT.

J is TRBJ1-5 and V is TRBV18; TRBD1 matches at 8 bases. The trim removed 3 bases at V and 7 bases at J, leaving 5 bases unmatched. This CDR3 contains 14 residues. Germline loops: CDR1 KGHSH, CDR2 LQKENI. CDR3 nucleotides: TGTGCCAGCTCACCGGGACAGGAAGGCCAGCCCCAGCATTTT. Its protein product is CASSPGQEGQPQHF.

This clone was recorded once. This chain connects TRBV10-3 to TRBJ1-1; 7 bases align to TRBD1. After removal of 6 bases from V and 5 bases from J, the junction contained 6 bases not matched to a gene. CDR3 length equals 13 residues. CDR1 and CDR2 (germline): ENHRY, SYGVKD. The CDR3 here is CAISQGVETEAFF. CDR3 nucleotide sequence: TGTGCCATCAGCCAGGGGGTGGAGACTGAAGCTTTCTTT.

This clone was seen only once. CDR3 residues: CASSQGPGRNEQFF. The DNA for the CDR3 is TGTGCCAGCAGCCAAGGGCCAGGGCGGAATGAGCAGTTCTTC. The rearrangement uses TRBV3-1 (or the pseudogene TRBV3-2) and TRBJ2-1; weak D call: TRBD1 (5 bases). This CDR3 is built from 14 residues. Germline lookup yields CDR1 LGHDT and CDR2 YNNKEL (reference sequence). Trimming removed 1 base at V and 7 bases at J, with 11 bases between.

Regarding this clone: The same CDR3 can be traced to other DNA sequences in this sample. V is TRBV6-1 and J is TRBJ1-2; possible D gene TRBD1, 5 bases. Germline assignment: CDR1 MNHNS and CDR2 SASEGT. The CDR3 has 13 residues. Trimming took 3 bases from V and 5 from J, leaving 10 bases between them. The CDR3 loop is CASSEAGPYGYTF. The CDR3 nucleotides are TGTGCCAGCAGTGAGGCAGGGCCTTATGGCTACACCTTC.

This chain uses TRBV3-1 (or the pseudogene TRBV3-2) with TRBJ1-2; a possible D gene is TRBD1 (5 bases). From germline, CDR1 is LGHDT and CDR2 YNNKEL (reference sequence). V lost 4 bases, J lost 0 bases, and 12 bases lay in between. This CDR3 has 15 amino acids. CDR3 bases: TGTGCCAGCAGCCCGTACCCGGGGGCTAACTATGGCTACACCTTC. Its protein product is CASSPYPGANYGYTF.

The chain couples TRBV5-1 to TRBJ1-4, with 10 nucleotides matching TRBD1. The germline gives CDR1 SGHRS, CDR2 YFSETQ. J was trimmed by 12 bases and V by 4 bases; bases with no gene match: 9. This CDR3 spans 14 amino acids. The CDR3: CASSTGQGQRELFF. The CDR3 DNA is TGCGCCAGCAGCACGGGACAGGGGCAGAGAGAACTGTTTTTT.

The rearrangement uses TRBV4-1 and TRBJ2-1, with D possibly TRBD2 on 5 matching bases. Trimming left V 3 bases short and J 2 bases short, with 8 bases between. The CDR3 covers 14 residues. From germline, CDR1 is MGHRA and CDR2 YSYEKL. CDR3 sequence (DNA): TGCGCCAGCAGCCATTCCGGGACCTACAATGAGCAGTTCTTC. It codes for CASSHSGTYNEQFF.

The gene calls are TRBV30 and TRBJ1-1; D gene ambiguous. The CDR3 is made up of 15 amino acids. Deletions cut 0 bases from V and 0 bases from J, with 11 bases between. Germline V gene data show CDR1 as GTSNPN and CDR2 as SVGIG (reference sequence). The CDR3: CAWSVLPRVNTEAFF. The CDR3 DNA sequence: TGTGCCTGGAGTGTACTTCCCCGGGTGAACACTGAAGCTTTCTTT.

There are a few counts of this clone. The chain carries TRBV14 and TRBJ1-1, with D perhaps TRBD1 (6 bases). Germline lookup yields CDR1 SGHDN and CDR2 FVKESK. The CDR3 totals 16 residues. V lost 3 bases to trimming and J lost 4 bases, with 18 bases between them. The CDR3 coding sequence is TGTGCCAGCAGCCAGGGTGATAAGGGGGATGCCACTGAAGCTTTCTTT. The encoded protein is CASSQGDKGDATEAFF.

This chain joins TRBV20-1 and TRBJ1-2; D is ambiguous. Germline values: CDR1 DFQATT, CDR2 SNEGSKA (reference sequence). Deletions cut 6 bases from V and 3 bases from J, with 5 bases between. This CDR3 has 10 amino acids. DNA of the CDR3: TGCAGTGCCAGGCACTATGGCTACACCTTC. This gives the protein CSARHYGYTF.

The chain links TRBV5-4 to TRBJ2-5; D might be TRBD1 (5 bases). The ends were cut back, 0 bases at V and 4 bases at J, with 19 bases in the middle. Germline V CDR1 and CDR2: SGHNT, YYREEE (reference sequence). The CDR3 runs 17 residues. In DNA form, the CDR3 reads TGTGCCAGCAGCTTGGGGGGCAGGGTTGAGGTTCGAGAGACCCAGTACTTC. As protein: CASSLGGRVEVRETQYF.

The CDR3 loop is CASESYSNQPQHF. DNA of the CDR3: TGTGCCAGTGAGAGTTATAGCAATCAGCCCCAGCATTTT. The chain recombines TRBV6-5 with TRBJ1-5; D ambiguous. Germline V gene data show CDR1 as MNHEY and CDR2 as SVGAGI. This CDR3 is built from 13 residues. V lost 9 bases and J lost 0, with 9 bases in between.

CDR3 in amino acids: CASSFSSGGATYEQYF. For the CDR3, the DNA is TGTGCCAGCAGCTTCTCTAGCGGGGGGGCGACCTACGAGCAGTACTTC. This chain joins TRBV7-2 and TRBJ2-7, with TRBD2 identical over 12 bases. This CDR3 is 16 amino acids long. V dropped 3 bases and J dropped 2; count of bases not matched to a gene: 5. Per germline, CDR1 SGHTA and CDR2 FQGNSA. The variable domain in full, completed from reference TRBV7-2 and TRBJ2-7, reads GAGVSQSPSNKVTEKGKDVELRCDPISGHTALYWYRQSLGQGLEFLIYFQGNSAPDKSGLPSDRFSAERTGGSVSTLTIQRTQQEDSAVYLCASSFSSGGATYEQYFGPGTRLTVT.

The chain links TRBV27 to TRBJ2-7, with D perhaps TRBD1 (6 bases). The CDR3 has 19 amino acids. Germline CDR1 MNHEY, CDR2 SMNVEV (reference sequence). Trimming left V 2 bases short and J 2 bases short, with 25 bases between. The CDR3 sequence is CASSLRGHPGLPSPYEQYF. CDR3 DNA: TGTGCCAGCAGTTTAAGGGGACACCCAGGACTCCCGTCCCCCTACGAGCAGTACTTC.

V usage is TRBV5-4 and J usage is TRBJ2-7, with 9 bases that match TRBD1. The CDR3 totals 15 residues. The V segment lost 0 bases and the J segment 0 bases; nucleotides outside the gene matches: 1. Germline CDR1 is SGHNT and CDR2 is YYREEE (reference sequence). The CDR3 DNA sequence: TGTGCCAGCAGCTTGGGGGACAGGGTCTCCTACGAGCAGTACTTC. Protein product: CASSLGDRVSYEQYF.

The sample holds one count of this clone. The chain uses TRBV5-1 and TRBJ1-1, with D uncertain. The germline gives CDR1 SGHRS, CDR2 YFSETQ. V lost 1 base to trimming and J lost 2 bases, with 6 bases between them. This CDR3 comprises 13 residues. The DNA of the CDR3 is TGCGCCAGCAGCTTGATCAGAAACACTGAAGCTTTCTTT. This codes for CASSLIRNTEAFF.